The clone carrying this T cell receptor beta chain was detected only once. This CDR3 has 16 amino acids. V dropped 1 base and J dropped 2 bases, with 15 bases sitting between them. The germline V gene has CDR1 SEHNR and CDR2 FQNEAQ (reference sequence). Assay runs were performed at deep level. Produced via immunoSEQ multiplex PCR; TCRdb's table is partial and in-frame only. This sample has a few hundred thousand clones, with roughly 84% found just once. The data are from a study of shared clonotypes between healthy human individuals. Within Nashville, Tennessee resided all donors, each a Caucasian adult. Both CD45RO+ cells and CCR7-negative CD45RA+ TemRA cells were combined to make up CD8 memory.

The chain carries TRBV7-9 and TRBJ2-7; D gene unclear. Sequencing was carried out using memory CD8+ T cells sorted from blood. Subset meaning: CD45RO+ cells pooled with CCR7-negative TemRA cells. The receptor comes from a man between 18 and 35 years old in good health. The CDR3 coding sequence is TGTGCCAGCAGCTTAGAGGGCAGACCCTTCGCCTACGAGCAGTACTTC. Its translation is CASSLEGRPFAYEQYF.